The present T cell receptor (beta chain) was sequenced within a study of blood T cell repertoires in COVID-19. Background on the study: Material from acute and convalescent COVID-19 was sourced from the United States, Italy and Spain.

Authors' analysis steps: Reference gene primer amplification gave estimated nucleated cell counts. The protocol was immunoSEQ multiplex PCR, while the TCRdb copy is restricted to in-frame clones and leaves out a portion. V and J calls and clone size are given by that table; D and trimming were obtained from the DNA. The sample lists 150,000 to 200,000 clones, less than 90% occurring once. Seattle patient enrollment occurred during active infection, with longitudinal follow-up thereafter. CDR3 length: 12 residues. Germline V gene data show CDR1 as MNHEY and CDR2 as SVGAGI. V lost 7 bases, J lost 7 bases, and 11 bases lay in between.

Sequenced material: peripheral blood. The chain uses TRBV6-5 and TRBJ1-5, with unresolved D. The TCR originated in a woman between 70 and 85 years old with COVID-19, enrolled during active disease. The CDR3 DNA reads as TGTGCCAGCACCCAGGCTGGCCAGCCCCAGCATTTT. Translating gives CASTQAGQPQHF.